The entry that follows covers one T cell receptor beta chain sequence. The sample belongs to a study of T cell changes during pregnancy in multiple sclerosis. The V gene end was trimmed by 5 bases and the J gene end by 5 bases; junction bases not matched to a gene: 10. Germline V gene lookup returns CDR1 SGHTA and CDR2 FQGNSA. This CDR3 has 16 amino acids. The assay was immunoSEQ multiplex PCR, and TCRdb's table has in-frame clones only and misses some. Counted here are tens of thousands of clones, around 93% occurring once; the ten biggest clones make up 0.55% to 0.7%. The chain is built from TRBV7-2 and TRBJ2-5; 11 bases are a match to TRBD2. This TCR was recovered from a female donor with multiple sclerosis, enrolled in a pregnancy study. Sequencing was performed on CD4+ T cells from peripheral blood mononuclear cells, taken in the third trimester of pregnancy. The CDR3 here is CASSQIAGGLWETQYF. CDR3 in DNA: TGTGCCAGCAGCCAGATAGCGGGGGGGCTATGGGAGACCCAGTACTTC.